One and the same sample provided the 20 T cell receptor beta chains below, sequenced in a study of blood T cells in healthy people across ages. A second 7 to 11 cycle PCR used barcoded and J-beta primers. Via MiXCR, TCRdb re-called the 5' RACE reads, giving one row per CDR3 protein. The sample yields hundreds of thousands of distinct CDR3 sequences, under 30% seen once. The sequencing sample was made of blood. These TCRs come from a woman of 80 years or more in good health.

Concerning this clonotype itself: With a much larger clone just one base away, this may be a read error. The chain uses TRBV6-5 and TRBJ2-1, with D uncertain. V dropped 3 bases and J dropped 10 bases, with 19 bases sitting between them. Germline V gene sequence: CDR1 MNHEY, CDR2 SVGAGI. CDR3 length: 15 amino acids. The CDR3 DNA sequence: TGTGCCAGCAGTTATACTATTCCTGGGTCCTACGAGCAGTTCTTC. This sequence encodes CASSYTIPGSYEQFF.

This clonotype has ten or more counts. This chain connects TRBV28 to TRBJ2-4; D might be TRBD1 (5 bases). V lost 7 bases, J lost 7 bases, and 20 bases lay in between. Germline CDR1 and CDR2: MDHEN and SYDVKM. This CDR3 is built from 15 residues. The chain's CDR3 is CASNRRVQAWNIQYF. DNA of the CDR3: TGTGCCAGCAATCGAAGGGTACAGGCCTGGAACATTCAGTACTTC.

This clonotype was detected only a few times. The genes are TRBV4-1 and TRBJ2-5, with 7 nucleotides matching TRBD1. J was trimmed by 11 bases and V by 2 bases; bases with no gene match: 17. There are 16 residues in the CDR3. Germline V lookup: CDR1 MGHRA, CDR2 YSYEKL. Here the CDR3 DNA reads TGCGCCAGCAGCCAAACGACAGGGCAGCGTTACAATGAGCAGTACTTC. Protein product: CASSQTTGQRYNEQYF.

This clonotype was seen many times. The gene calls are TRBV7-2 and TRBJ2-3; 11 bases agree with TRBD2. The CDR3 is made up of 17 amino acids. With 8 bases clipped from V and 1 base from J, the junction kept 11 bases outside the gene matches. Germline loops: CDR1 SGHTA, CDR2 FQGNSA. Written as DNA, the CDR3 is TGTGCCAGCGCCTCGGGGCTAGCGGGGGGACGCACAGATACGCAGTATTTT. This encodes CASASGLAGGRTDTQYF.

This clonotype was counted ten times or more. The chain has TRBV5-1 and TRBJ2-7; D possibly corresponds to TRBD2 (7 bases). Deletions cut 0 bases from V and 0 bases from J, with 10 bases between. This CDR3 is built from 15 residues. Germline CDR1 SGHRS, CDR2 YFSETQ. For the CDR3, the DNA is TGCGCCAGCAGCTTGGGGGGGGGCCACTCCTACGAGCAGTACTTC. Translating it yields CASSLGGGHSYEQYF.

This clonotype was observed a handful of times. The J gene is TRBJ2-2, the V gene TRBV2, with D uncertain. V lost 4 bases and J 0 bases, leaving 12 bases between the germline ends. CDR1 and CDR2 from the germline V gene are SNHLY and FYNNEI. This CDR3 comprises 16 residues. The CDR3 spells CASSGYNRPNTGELFF. CDR3 sequence (DNA): TGTGCCAGCAGTGGCTATAACCGTCCGAACACCGGGGAGCTGTTTTTT.

This clonotype was found a few times. This chain uses TRBV20-1 with TRBJ1-6; tentative D call: TRBD1 (6 bases). From germline, CDR1 is DFQATT and CDR2 SNEGSKA (reference sequence). The CDR3 is 14 residues long. Between the trimmed V and J ends, which lost 2 bases and 5 bases, there was a span of 10 bases. CDR3 in amino acids: CSARTGGDNSPLHF. Written as DNA, the CDR3 is TGCAGTGCTAGAACCGGGGGCGATAATTCACCCCTCCACTTT.

The chain combines TRBV28 with TRBJ1-5; D perhaps matches TRBD1 (5 bases). Trimming left V 11 bases short and J 0 bases short, with 17 bases between. Germline loops: CDR1 MDHEN, CDR2 SYDVKM. The CDR3 length is 15 residues. The CDR3 loop reads CAGSGGSHSNQPQHF. The CDR3 region has the DNA TGTGCCGGGTCGGGGGGGTCCCATAGCAATCAGCCCCAGCATTTT. Full variable domain (missing parts from reference TRBV28 and TRBJ1-5): DVKVTQSSRYLVKRTGEKVFLECVQDMDHENMFWYRQDPGLGLRLIYFSYDVKMKEKGDIPEGYSVSREKKERFSLILESASTNQTSMYLCAGSGGSHSNQPQHFGDGTRLSIL.

This clonotype came up many times. The J gene is TRBJ1-6, the V gene TRBV6-4, with D possibly TRBD1 on 5 matching bases. This CDR3 region has 15 residues. Germline CDR1 is MRHNA and CDR2 is SNTAGT. V lost 6 bases to trimming and J lost 8 bases, with 17 bases between them. In DNA form, the CDR3 reads TGTGCCAGCAGGGAGGGGCAGGGACTTCATTCACCCCTCCACTTT. The encoded protein is CASREGQGLHSPLHF.

A remark on this clonotype: Lacking the conserved final phenylalanine or tryptophan, this CDR3 likely reflects a read error. This rearrangement joins TRBV20-1 to TRBJ1-5; D uncertain. Germline lookup yields CDR1 DFQATT and CDR2 SNEGSKA (reference sequence). Trimming shortened V by 3 bases and J by 5 bases, and 11 bases separated the two germline ends. The CDR3 is 13 amino acids. As DNA, the CDR3 is TGCAGTGCTAGCGGCAGTATGTATCAGCCCCAGCATGTT. Translating it yields CSASGSMYQPQHV.

The chain joins TRBV2 to TRBJ1-1, with D maybe TRBD1 (5 bases). This CDR3 comprises 15 residues. Germline CDR1 SNHLY, CDR2 FYNNEI. V was pared by 2 bases and J by 0 bases, with 10 bases between. The CDR3 loop is CASSEMGRMNTEAFF. CDR3 in DNA: TGTGCCAGCAGTGAAATGGGACGCATGAACACTGAAGCTTTCTTT.

On this clonotype itself: A much larger clone lies a single base off, so this may be a read error. J is TRBJ2-1 and V is TRBV3-1, with D tentatively TRBD1 or TRBD2 (5 bases each). The J call may be incorrect, as the DNA end agrees better with TRBJ2-7. This CDR3 is built from 15 residues. Germline assignment: CDR1 LGHDT and CDR2 YNNKEL (reference sequence). The CDR3: CASSQERGLYNEQYF. The CDR3, as DNA: TGTGCCAGCAGCCAAGAGAGGGGCCTCTACAATGAGCAGTACTTC.

The V and J genes are TRBV20-1 and TRBJ2-1, with 7 bases lining up with TRBD2. V shed 3 bases, J shed 2 bases, and the junction held 7 bases outside the gene matches. CDR1 and CDR2 (germline): DFQATT, SNEGSKA (reference sequence). The CDR3 sequence is 15 residues long. CDR3 loop: CSASLESGTYNEQFF. The CDR3 DNA follows: TGCAGTGCTAGCCTAGAGAGCGGGACCTACAATGAGCAGTTCTTC.

Note on this clonotype: This could be a read error, since a much larger clone is one nucleotide away. The chain is built from TRBV6-1 and TRBJ2-1; 9 nucleotides agree with TRBD1. After removal of 7 bases from V and 9 bases from J, the junction contained 10 bases not matched to a gene. CDR3 length equals 14 residues. Germline values: CDR1 MNHNS, CDR2 SASEGT. The CDR3 sequence is CASIRDRASSEQFF. The DNA of the CDR3 is TGTGCCAGCATCCGGGACAGGGCTAGTTCTGAGCAGTTCTTC.

This clonotype has a count of ten or more. V gene TRBV29-1 combines with J gene TRBJ2-7; 7 nucleotides line up with TRBD1. The CDR3 is 12 amino acids. With 8 bases clipped from V and 4 bases from J, the junction kept 8 bases outside the gene matches. CDR1 SQVTM and CDR2 ANQGSEA come from the germline V gene. In nucleotides, the CDR3 is TGCAGCACCCGGGACAGTTTATACGAGCAGTACTTC. It translates to CSTRDSLYEQYF.

Notes on this clonotype: A much larger clonotype is one base distant, so this may be a read error. The chain employs TRBV30 and TRBJ2-5, with 8 positions matching TRBD1. Per the germline V gene, CDR1 is GTSNPN and CDR2 is SVGIG (reference sequence). The length of the CDR3 is 11 residues. The CDR3 sequence: CAGRGRNEQYF. CDR3 DNA: TGTGCGGGCAGGGGGCGGAATGAGCAGTACTTC.

This clonotype was seen ten or more times. The chain has TRBV7-2 and TRBJ2-7, with a possible D match to TRBD1 (5 bases). This CDR3 has 16 amino acids. Per the germline V gene, CDR1 is SGHTA and CDR2 is FQGNSA. Trimming took 4 bases from V and 4 from J, leaving 20 bases between them. The CDR3 DNA reads as TGTGCCAGCAGCTCCTCAGGGCCCCCCATGGGGTACGAGCAGTACTTC. Protein: CASSSSGPPMGYEQYF.

This clonotype was observed a handful of times. Possible read error: a much larger clone is one base away. This sequence joins TRBV12-3 or TRBV12-4 and TRBJ2-7; 8 positions match TRBD1. V was pared by 7 bases and J by 7 bases, with 12 bases of the junction left unmatched. This CDR3 region has 14 residues. The CDR3 region is CASTHRGVYDEQYF. In DNA form, the CDR3 reads TGTGCCAGCACCCACAGGGGGGTTTACGATGAGCAGTACTTC.

This clonotype occurred many times. The chain recombines TRBV5-6 with TRBJ1-1; 8 bases are a match to TRBD1. Unmatched junction bases numbered 11, after V lost 3 bases and J lost 10 bases. CDR1 SGHDT and CDR2 YYEEEE come from the germline V gene. CDR3 size: 14 residues. The CDR3 nucleotides read TGTGCCAGCAGCTGGGGACAGGAACAAACGGGAGCTTTCTTT. Protein: CASSWGQEQTGAFF.

A note on this clonotype: A much larger clone lies a single base off, so this may be a read error. This rearrangement joins TRBV28 to TRBJ2-7; D is unresolved. Germline CDR1 MDHEN, CDR2 SYDVKM. This CDR3 has 15 amino acids. DNA for the CDR3: TGTGCCGGCAGTCAAGAGTCTTTACCTTCCTACGAGCAGTACTTC. Its translation is CAGSQESLPSYEQYF.